This T cell receptor beta chain was recovered during a study of cytomegalovirus exposure and HLA in healthy donors. Vbeta (60) and Jbeta (13) primers were used in the PCR. Generated by immunoSEQ multiplex PCR, the TCRdb table keeps only in-frame clones and is missing some. This sample has 120,000 or so clones; 75% to 85% occur once, and the top ten carry roughly 10%. The V gene's germline CDR1 is MGHRA and CDR2 YSYEKL. Trimming took 1 base from V and 8 from J, leaving 15 bases between them. This CDR3 spans 15 amino acids. The V gene is TRBV4-1, the J gene TRBJ2-1, with D maybe TRBD2 (6 bases). The material sequenced was PBMCs. The TCR sequence derives from a male donor in good health and CMV-seropositive. CDR3 bases: TGCGCCAGCAGCCAAGTTGGACTACCCGGGGATGAGCAGTTCTTC. Its translation: CASSQVGLPGDEQFF.